Below, 9 T cell receptor beta chains from the same sample are listed, as sequenced in a study of blood T cell repertoires in COVID-19 (dated by TCRdb to 2018 to 2020). The protocol used for the library was the immunoSEQ multiplex PCR assay. The source is immuneACCESS, and TCRdb retained only in-frame sequences with V and J called. Part of the clones is not carried over; for the studies checked, unresolved V genes explain less than half of this, and the remainder is unexplained. For this sample the table gives 75,000 to 100,000 clones, of which roughly 90% were detected only once. The top ten clones comprise about 1.8% of the sample. Sequencing input: peripheral blood. These receptors came from a man of 80 years or more with acute or convalescent COVID-19.

CDR3 bases: TGTGCCAGCAGTGAATCCAGGAGGTCTTATACGCAGTATTTT. Amino acid sequence: CASSESRRSYTQYF. This rearrangement joins TRBV2 to TRBJ2-3, with D possibly TRBD2 on 5 matching bases. V lost 2 bases, J lost 7 bases, and 13 bases lay in between. In germline, CDR1 is SNHLY, CDR2 FYNNEI. CDR3 length: 14 amino acids. Based on the CDR3 plus reference TRBV2 and TRBJ2-3, the full variable domain is EPEVTQTPSHQVTQMGQEVILRCVPISNHLYFYWYRQILGQKVEFLVSFYNNEISEKSEIFDDQFSVERPDGSNFTLKIRSTKLEDSAMYFCASSESRRSYTQYFGPGTRLTVL.

V is TRBV24-1 and J is TRBJ2-3; 8 bases map to TRBD2. The germline V gene encodes CDR1 KGHDR and CDR2 SFDVKD. The CDR3 consists of 14 residues. V lost 7 bases to trimming and J lost 4 bases; unmatched junction nucleotides: 6. The CDR3 DNA sequence: TGTGCCACCAGCGACGTACTAGCGGCAGATACGCAGTATTTT. Translation gives CATSDVLAADTQYF.

The gene calls are TRBV7-8 and TRBJ1-1; 8 bases align to TRBD1. The V and J ends lost 1 base and 4 bases, in that order; junction bases with no gene match: 5. The germline gives CDR1 SGHVS, CDR2 FQNEAQ. This CDR3 comprises 15 residues. For the CDR3, the DNA is TGTGCCAGCAGCTTAGTGCAGGGGGCTGGCACTGAAGCTTTCTTT. Protein: CASSLVQGAGTEAFF.

The CDR3 DNA reads as TGTGCCAGCAGTTACGCAGGGCCTACTGAAGCTTTCTTT. Translating gives CASSYAGPTEAFF. This sequence joins TRBV6-2 or TRBV6-3 and TRBJ1-1, with a weak D call TRBD1 (5 bases). The CDR3 runs to 13 residues. V was shortened by 2 bases and J by 5 bases, with 9 bases between the two germline ends. Germline V CDR1 and CDR2: MNHEY, SVGEGT.

This sequence joins TRBV15 and TRBJ2-1; TRBD2 is a possible D gene (6 bases). Trimming stripped 2 bases from V and 8 bases from J, with 25 bases between. This CDR3 contains 18 residues. The germline gives CDR1 LNHNV, CDR2 YYDKDF (reference sequence). CDR3 nucleotides: TGTGCCACCAGCAGAAAATACCATCCGGGACTGGTATCGTATGAGCAGTTCTTC. Protein product: CATSRKYHPGLVSYEQFF. The complete variable domain, with remaining parts taken from reference TRBV15 and TRBJ2-1, reads DAMVIQNPRYQVTQFGKPVTLSCSQTLNHNVMYWYQQKSSQAPKLLFHYYDKDFNNEADTPDNFQSRRPNTSFCFLDIRSPGLGDTAMYLCATSRKYHPGLVSYEQFFGPGTRLTVL.

This chain links TRBV28 with TRBJ1-2; perhaps TRBD1 as D (6 bases). The V gene's germline CDR1 is MDHEN and CDR2 SYDVKM. The CDR3 spans 16 residues. Deletions cut 6 bases from V and 8 bases from J, with 25 bases between. The CDR3 region is CASRPRHGGRAVGYTF. The CDR3 bases are TGTGCCAGCAGACCCAGGCACGGGGGGCGAGCCGTAGGCTACACCTTC.

The chain joins TRBV7-9 to TRBJ2-5; 7 nucleotides line up with TRBD1. Germline V CDR1 and CDR2: SEHNR, FQNEAQ (reference sequence). CDR3 length: 16 amino acids. The junction had 8 bases not matched to a gene; V was cut back by 2 bases and J by 2 bases. The DNA of the CDR3 is TGTGCCAGCAGCTTACGACAGGACAGGCCACAAGAGACCCAGTACTTC. Residues: CASSLRQDRPQETQYF.

The chain recombines TRBV6-5 with TRBJ1-1; 7 nucleotides line up with TRBD1. The CDR3 sequence is 14 residues long. The junction had 4 bases not matched to a gene; V was cut back by 5 bases and J by 1 base. Germline CDR1 and CDR2: MNHEY and SVGAGI. CDR3 residues: CASSQRTGNTEAFF. In DNA, the CDR3 is TGTGCCAGCAGTCAGCGGACAGGGAACACTGAAGCTTTCTTT.

The gene calls are TRBV5-1 and TRBJ2-1; 10 nucleotides align to TRBD2. Germline values: CDR1 SGHRS, CDR2 YFSETQ. CDR3 size: 14 residues. The ends lost 4 bases at V and 9 bases at J; junction bases unmatched: 7. CDR3 sequence reads: CASSPGAGGAEQFF. CDR3 nucleotides: TGCGCCAGCAGCCCAGGAGCGGGAGGGGCTGAGCAGTTCTTC.